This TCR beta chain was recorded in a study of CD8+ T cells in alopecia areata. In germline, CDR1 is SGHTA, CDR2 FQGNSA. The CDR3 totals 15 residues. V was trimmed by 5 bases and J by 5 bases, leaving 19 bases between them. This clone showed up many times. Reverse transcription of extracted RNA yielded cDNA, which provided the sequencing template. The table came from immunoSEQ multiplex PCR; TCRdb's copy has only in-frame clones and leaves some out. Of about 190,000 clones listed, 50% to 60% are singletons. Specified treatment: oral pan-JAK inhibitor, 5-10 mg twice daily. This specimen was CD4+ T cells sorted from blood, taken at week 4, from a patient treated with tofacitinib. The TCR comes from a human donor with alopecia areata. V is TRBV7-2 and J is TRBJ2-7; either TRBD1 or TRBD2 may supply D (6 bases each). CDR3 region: CASSLSRGVLDEQYF. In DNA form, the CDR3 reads TGTGCCAGCAGCCTCTCGAGGGGGGTTCTTGACGAGCAGTACTTC. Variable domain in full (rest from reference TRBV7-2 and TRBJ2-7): GAGVSQSPSNKVTEKGKDVELRCDPISGHTALYWYRQSLGQGLEFLIYFQGNSAPDKSGLPSDRFSAERTGGSVSTLTIQRTQQEDSAVYLCASSLSRGVLDEQYFGPGTRLTVT.